This T cell receptor (beta chain) was retrieved from a study of shared clonotypes between healthy human individuals. The germline V and J ends were trimmed by 5 bases and 7 bases, with 12 bases remaining between them. Germline V lookup: CDR1 SQVTM, CDR2 ANQGSEA. There are 12 residues in the CDR3. In the authors' methods: ImmunoSEQ yielded junction-only sequences lacking quality scores, so filtering differed. Produced via immunoSEQ multiplex PCR; TCRdb's table is partial and in-frame only. The V and J calls and clone size are taken from that table; D and trimming were inferred from the DNA. The table records about 700,000 clones, around 74% of them present only once.

The V and J genes are TRBV29-1 and TRBJ2-1; no firm D call. Sequenced input: memory CD4+ T cells sorted from blood. Subset in this sample: CD45RA-negative fraction. This clonotype originated in a woman in her twenties or thirties in good health. The CDR3 nucleotides read TGCAGCGTTTACCTGGGGATTAATGAGCAGTTCTTC. Protein: CSVYLGINEQFF.